The rows below give T cell receptor beta chains drawn from one sample of a study of early T cells in non-severe SARS-CoV-2 infection. TCRdb processed the 5' RACE reads anew with MiXCR; each CDR3 protein has one entry. The top ten hold 15% of the sample, which has some 80,000 distinct CDR3 sequences, around 12% seen once. The specimen comprised whole blood, sampled at baseline. All receptors come from an adult who was a healthcare worker with PCR-confirmed SARS-CoV-2 infection or an uninfected control (not recorded which). The donor label of this sample is uncertain. Each CDR3 is given with its conserved first and last residue. D genes are given only for firm matches. Part of the rows lack a size; the others show once, few, many or a class for expanded clones.

d_gene,abundance,j_gene,v_gene,CDR3aa,CDR3nt
TRBD2,NA,TRBJ2-1,TRBV4-1,CASSHSGGARNEQFF,TGCGCCAGCAGCCATAGCGGGGGGGCCCGTAATGAGCAGTTCTTC
NA,few,TRBJ1-1,TRBV6-5,CASSYIGGTEAFF,TGTGCCAGCAGTTACATAGGGGGCACTGAAGCTTTCTTT
NA,NA,TRBJ1-1,TRBV20-1,CSARTGMNTEAFF,TGCAGTGCTAGAACAGGGATGAACACTGAAGCTTTCTTT
TRBD2,many,TRBJ2-3,TRBV9,CASSAPLGTTPSTDTQYF,TGTGCCAGCAGCGCCCCTCTGGGGACTACCCCTAGCACAGATACGCAGTATTTT
TRBD1,few,TRBJ1-1,TRBV20-1,CSSRGGGGTEAFF,TGCAGTTCACGGGGAGGGGGCGGCACTGAAGCTTTCTTT
NA,NA,TRBJ2-7,TRBV20-1,CSAGAPQGQYF,TGCAGTGCTGGAGCTCCACAGGGCCAGTACTTC
NA,NA,TRBJ2-7,TRBV11-2,CASSFSGELYEQYF,TGTGCCAGCAGCTTCTCAGGAGAATTGTACGAGCAGTACTTC
NA,NA,TRBJ1-2,TRBV21-1,CASSKSRLLWGYTF,TGTGCCAGCAGCAAGTCAAGACTTCTATGGGGCTACACCTTC
NA,NA,TRBJ2-5,TRBV15,CATSRDRGRQETQYF,TGTGCCACCAGCAGAGACCGGGGACGACAGGAGACCCAGTACTTC
TRBD1,NA,TRBJ1-2,TRBV10-2,CASLTGVFGDYGYTF,TGCGCCAGCCTGACAGGGGTTTTTGGAGACTATGGCTACACCTTC
NA,few,TRBJ1-1,TRBV11-2,CASSLRGTEAFF,TGTGCCAGCAGCTTAAGGGGGACTGAAGCTTTCTTT
NA,many,TRBJ2-1,TRBV7-3,CASSGRGPYNEQFF,TGTGCCAGCAGCGGTCGGGGGCCCTACAATGAGCAGTTCTTC
TRBD2,many,TRBJ2-7,TRBV11-2,CASSLAGLAGGYEQYF,TGTGCCAGCAGCTTAGCCGGACTAGCGGGGGGCTACGAGCAGTACTTC
TRBD2,NA,TRBJ2-1,TRBV3-1,CASSQLPGTSGGSSYNEQFF,TGTGCCAGCAGCCAGCTACCGGGGACTAGCGGGGGAAGCTCCTACAATGAGCAGTTCTTC
NA,few,TRBJ2-5,TRBV2,CASSGAQTQYF,TGTGCCAGCAGTGGAGCGCAGACCCAGTACTTC
NA,NA,TRBJ1-1,TRBV5-1,CASSSGPPKQMNTEAFF,TGCGCCAGCAGCTCAGGCCCCCCAAAACAGATGAACACTGAAGCTTTCTTT